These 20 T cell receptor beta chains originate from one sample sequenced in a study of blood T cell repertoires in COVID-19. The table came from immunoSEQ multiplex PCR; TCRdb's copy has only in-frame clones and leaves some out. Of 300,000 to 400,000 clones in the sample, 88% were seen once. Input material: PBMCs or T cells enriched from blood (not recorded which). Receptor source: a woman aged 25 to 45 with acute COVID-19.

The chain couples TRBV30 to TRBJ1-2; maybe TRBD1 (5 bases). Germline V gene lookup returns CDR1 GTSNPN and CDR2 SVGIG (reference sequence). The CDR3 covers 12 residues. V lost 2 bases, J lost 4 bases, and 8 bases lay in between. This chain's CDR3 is CAWSTGGYGYTF. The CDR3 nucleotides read TGTGCCTGGAGTACGGGGGGCTATGGCTACACCTTC.

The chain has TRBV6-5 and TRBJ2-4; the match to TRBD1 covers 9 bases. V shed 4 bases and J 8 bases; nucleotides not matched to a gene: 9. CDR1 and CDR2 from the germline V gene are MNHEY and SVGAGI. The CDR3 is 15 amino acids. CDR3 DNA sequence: TGTGCCAGCAGTTCGACAATCGACAGGGGGTACATTCAGTACTTC. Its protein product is CASSSTIDRGYIQYF.

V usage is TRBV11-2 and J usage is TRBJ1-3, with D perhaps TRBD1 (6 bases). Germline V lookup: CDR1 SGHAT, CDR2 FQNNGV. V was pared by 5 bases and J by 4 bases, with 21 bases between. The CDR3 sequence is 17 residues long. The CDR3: CASSPNQRQVAGNTIYF. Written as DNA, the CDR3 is TGTGCCAGCAGCCCTAATCAGAGACAGGTTGCAGGAAACACCATATATTTT. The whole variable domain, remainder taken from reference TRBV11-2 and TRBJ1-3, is EAGVAQSPRYKIIEKRQSVAFWCNPISGHATLYWYQQILGQGPKLLIQFQNNGVVDDSQLPKDRFSAERLKGVDSTLKIQPAKLEDSAVYLCASSPNQRQVAGNTIYFGEGSWLTVV.

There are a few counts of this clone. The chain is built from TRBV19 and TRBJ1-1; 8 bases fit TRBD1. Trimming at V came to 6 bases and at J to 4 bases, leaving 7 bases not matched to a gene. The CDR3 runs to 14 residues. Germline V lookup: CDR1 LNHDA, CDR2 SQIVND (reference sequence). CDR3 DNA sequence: TGTGCCAGTAGCCCGACAGGGGTTAGCACTGAAGCTTTCTTT. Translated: CASSPTGVSTEAFF.

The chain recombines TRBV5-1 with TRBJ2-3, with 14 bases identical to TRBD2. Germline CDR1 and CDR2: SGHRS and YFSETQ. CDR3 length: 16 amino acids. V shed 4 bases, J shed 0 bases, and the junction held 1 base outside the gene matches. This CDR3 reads CASSGLAGGSTDTQYF. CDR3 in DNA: TGCGCCAGCAGCGGACTAGCGGGGGGTAGCACAGATACGCAGTATTTT.

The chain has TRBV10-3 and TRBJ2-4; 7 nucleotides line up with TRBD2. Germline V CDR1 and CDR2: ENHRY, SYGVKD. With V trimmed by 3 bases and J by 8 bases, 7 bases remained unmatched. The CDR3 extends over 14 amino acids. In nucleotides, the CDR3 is TGTGCCATCAGTGAATCCGGACTAGAGTACATTCAGTACTTC. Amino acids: CAISESGLEYIQYF.

The CDR3 loop reads CAISDGRQANEQYF. The CDR3 coding sequence is TGTGCCATCAGTGACGGCAGGCAGGCGAACGAGCAGTACTTC. This rearrangement joins TRBV10-3 to TRBJ2-7; D not certain. The germline V gene encodes CDR1 ENHRY and CDR2 SYGVKD. V shed 3 bases and J shed 5 bases, with 14 bases lying between them. The CDR3 is 14 amino acids.

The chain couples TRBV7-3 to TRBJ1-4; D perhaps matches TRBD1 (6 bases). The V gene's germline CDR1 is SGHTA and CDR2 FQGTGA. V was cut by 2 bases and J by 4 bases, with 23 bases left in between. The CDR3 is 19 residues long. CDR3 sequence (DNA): TGTGCCAGCAGCTTAGAAACCGCCCGAGAGGACAGACTTAATGAAAAACTGTTTTTT. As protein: CASSLETAREDRLNEKLFF.

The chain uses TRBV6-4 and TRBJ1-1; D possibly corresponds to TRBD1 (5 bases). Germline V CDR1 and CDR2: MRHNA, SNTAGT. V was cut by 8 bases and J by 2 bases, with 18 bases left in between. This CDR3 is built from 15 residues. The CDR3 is CASGKATTANTEAFF. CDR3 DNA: TGTGCCAGCGGGAAGGCTACGACAGCAAACACTGAAGCTTTCTTT.

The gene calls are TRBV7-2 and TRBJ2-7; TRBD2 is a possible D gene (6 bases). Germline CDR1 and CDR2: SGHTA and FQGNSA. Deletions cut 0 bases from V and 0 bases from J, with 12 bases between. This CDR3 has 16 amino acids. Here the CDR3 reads CASSLAGGLSSYEQYF. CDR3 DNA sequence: TGTGCCAGCAGCTTAGCGGGGGGACTGAGCTCCTACGAGCAGTACTTC. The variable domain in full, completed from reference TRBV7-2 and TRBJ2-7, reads GAGVSQSPSNKVTEKGKDVELRCDPISGHTALYWYRQSLGQGLEFLIYFQGNSAPDKSGLPSDRFSAERTGGSVSTLTIQRTQQEDSAVYLCASSLAGGLSSYEQYFGPGTRLTVT.

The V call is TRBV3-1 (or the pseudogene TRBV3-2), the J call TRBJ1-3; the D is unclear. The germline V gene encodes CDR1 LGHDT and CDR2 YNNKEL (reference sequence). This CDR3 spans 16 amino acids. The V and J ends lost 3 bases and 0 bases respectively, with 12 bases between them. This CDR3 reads CASSQMEAISGNTIYF. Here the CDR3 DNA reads TGTGCCAGCAGCCAGATGGAAGCGATCTCTGGAAACACCATATATTTT.

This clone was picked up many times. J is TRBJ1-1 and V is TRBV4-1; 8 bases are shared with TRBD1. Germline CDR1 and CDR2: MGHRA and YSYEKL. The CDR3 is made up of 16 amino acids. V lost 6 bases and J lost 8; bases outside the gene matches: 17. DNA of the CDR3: TGCGCCAGCAGGCCCCAGTCAGACAGGGGACCGGGGGAAGCTTTCTTT. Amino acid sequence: CASRPQSDRGPGEAFF.

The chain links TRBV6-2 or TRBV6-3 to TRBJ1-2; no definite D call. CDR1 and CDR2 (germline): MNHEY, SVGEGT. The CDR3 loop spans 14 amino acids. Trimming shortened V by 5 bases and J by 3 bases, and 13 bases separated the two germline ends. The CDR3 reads CASSKPGVYYGYTF. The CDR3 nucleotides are TGTGCCAGCAGTAAACCCGGGGTTTACTATGGCTACACCTTC.

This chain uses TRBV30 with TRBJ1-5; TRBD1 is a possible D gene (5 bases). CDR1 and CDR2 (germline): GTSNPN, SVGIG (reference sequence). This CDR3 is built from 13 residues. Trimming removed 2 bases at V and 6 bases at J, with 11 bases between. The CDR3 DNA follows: TGTGCCTGGAGTACCAGGGTTGGTCAGCCCCAGCATTTT. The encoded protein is CAWSTRVGQPQHF.

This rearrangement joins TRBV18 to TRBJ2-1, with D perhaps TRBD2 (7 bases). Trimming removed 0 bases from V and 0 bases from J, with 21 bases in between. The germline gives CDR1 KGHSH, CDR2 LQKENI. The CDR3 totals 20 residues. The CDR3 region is CASSPPYGTRGTISYNEQFF. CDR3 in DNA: TGTGCCAGCTCACCACCGTATGGGACAAGGGGGACTATCTCCTACAATGAGCAGTTCTTC.

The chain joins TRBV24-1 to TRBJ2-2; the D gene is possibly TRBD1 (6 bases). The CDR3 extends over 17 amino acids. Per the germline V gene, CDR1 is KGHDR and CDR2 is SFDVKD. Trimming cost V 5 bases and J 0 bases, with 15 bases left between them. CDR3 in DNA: TGTGCCACCAGTGGAAACAGGGACCGATCGAACACCGGGGAGCTGTTTTTT. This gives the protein CATSGNRDRSNTGELFF.

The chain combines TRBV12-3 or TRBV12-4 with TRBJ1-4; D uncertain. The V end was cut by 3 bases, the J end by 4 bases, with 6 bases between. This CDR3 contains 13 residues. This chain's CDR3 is CASSFYVNEKLFF. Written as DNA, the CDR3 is TGTGCCAGCAGTTTTTATGTTAATGAAAAACTGTTTTTT.

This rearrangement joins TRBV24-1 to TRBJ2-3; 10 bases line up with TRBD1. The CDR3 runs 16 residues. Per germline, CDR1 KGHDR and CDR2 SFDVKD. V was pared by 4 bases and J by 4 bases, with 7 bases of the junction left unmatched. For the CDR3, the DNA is TGTGCCACCAGTGAAGCTCGACAGGGGGCGTCAGATACGCAGTATTTT. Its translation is CATSEARQGASDTQYF.

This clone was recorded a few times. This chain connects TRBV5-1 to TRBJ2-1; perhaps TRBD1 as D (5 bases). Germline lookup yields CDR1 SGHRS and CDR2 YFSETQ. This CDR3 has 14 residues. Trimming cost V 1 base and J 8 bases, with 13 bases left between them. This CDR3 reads CASSLPGPSDEQFF. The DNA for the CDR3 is TGCGCCAGCAGCTTGCCAGGGCCCTCCGATGAGCAGTTCTTC.

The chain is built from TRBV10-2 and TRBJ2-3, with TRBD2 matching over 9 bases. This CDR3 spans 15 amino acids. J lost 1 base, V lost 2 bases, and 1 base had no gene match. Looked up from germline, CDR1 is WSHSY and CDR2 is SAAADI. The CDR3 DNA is TGCGCCAGCAGTGAGGGCGGGGGGGGCACAGATACGCAGTATTTT. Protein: CASSEGGGGTDTQYF.